One and the same sample provided the 16 T cell receptor beta chains below, sequenced in a study of cytomegalovirus exposure and HLA in healthy donors. PCR used 60 Vbeta primers and 13 Jbeta primers. Sequencing used immunoSEQ multiplex PCR; TCRdb keeps in-frame clones, though not all of them. The sample consists of over 100,000 clones, about 74% of them appearing once. Sequenced sample: PBMCs. These receptors were taken from a male donor in good health and CMV-seronegative.

The J gene is TRBJ1-3, the V gene TRBV28; weak D call: TRBD1 (6 bases). CDR3 size: 14 residues. V dropped 5 bases and J dropped 2 bases, with 10 bases sitting between them. Germline loops: CDR1 MDHEN, CDR2 SYDVKM. CDR3 nucleotide sequence: TGTGCCAGCAGTGTGCAGGGGCCTGGAAACACCATATATTTT. As protein: CASSVQGPGNTIYF.

The chain joins TRBV7-9 to TRBJ1-3, with 9 positions matching TRBD1. The J segment lost 0 bases and the V segment lost 5 bases, leaving 11 bases of the junction unmatched. The CDR3 has 18 amino acids. Germline-derived CDR1 and CDR2 are SEHNR and FQNEAQ (reference sequence). CDR3 amino acids: CASSENRDRVDSGNTIYF. The DNA for the CDR3 is TGTGCCAGCAGCGAAAACCGGGACAGGGTAGACTCTGGAAACACCATATATTTT. Supplemented by reference TRBV7-9 and TRBJ1-3, the full variable domain reads DTGVSQNPRHKITKRGQNVTFRCDPISEHNRLYWYRQTLGQGPEFLTYFQNEAQLEKSRLLSDRFSAERPKGSFSTLEIQRTEQGDSAMYLCASSENRDRVDSGNTIYFGEGSWLTVV.

The chain is built from TRBV28 and TRBJ1-6; D possibly corresponds to TRBD1 (5 bases). The length of the CDR3 is 16 residues. Germline CDR1 and CDR2: MDHEN and SYDVKM. The V and J ends lost 7 bases and 0 bases respectively, with 13 bases between them. CDR3: CASIVGGSSYNSPLHF. The CDR3 nucleotides are TGTGCCAGCATAGTTGGGGGGAGCTCCTATAATTCACCCCTCCACTTT.

The V and J genes are TRBV29-1 and TRBJ1-1; maybe TRBD1 (6 bases). The CDR3 loop spans 14 amino acids. V shed 0 bases and J shed 5 bases, with 13 bases lying between them. Germline V CDR1 and CDR2: SQVTM, ANQGSEA. The CDR3 protein is CSVEETMGQTEAFF. CDR3 coding DNA: TGCAGCGTTGAAGAGACAATGGGACAAACTGAAGCTTTCTTT. Supplemented by reference TRBV29-1 and TRBJ1-1, the full variable domain reads SAVISQKPSRDICQRGTSLTIQCQVDSQVTMMFWYRQQPGQSLTLIATANQGSEATYESGFVIDKFPISRPNLTFSTLTVSNMSPEDSSIYLCSVEETMGQTEAFFGQGTRLTVV.

Only a few counts were recorded for this clone. This chain connects TRBV18 to TRBJ1-1; D perhaps matches TRBD1 (6 bases). CDR3 size: 19 residues. The V and J ends lost 2 bases and 0 bases respectively, with 22 bases between them. CDR1 is KGHSH and CDR2 is LQKENI in the germline V gene. This CDR3 reads CASSPRGGFGVPMNTEAFF. The CDR3 DNA sequence: TGTGCCAGCTCACCAAGGGGGGGGTTCGGGGTCCCTATGAACACTGAAGCTTTCTTT.

The CDR3 loop is CASRSKIVHNQPQHF. Here the CDR3 DNA reads TGTGCCAGCAGAAGTAAGATAGTCCACAATCAGCCCCAGCATTTT. The chain recombines TRBV9 with TRBJ1-5; D uncertain. Trimming removed 5 bases from V and 3 bases from J, with 15 bases in between. The V gene's germline CDR1 is SGDLS and CDR2 YYNGEE. The CDR3 is 15 residues long.

The CDR3 here is CASSSDRVSYNEQFF. CDR3 coding DNA: TGTGCCAGCAGTTCAGACAGGGTTTCCTACAATGAGCAGTTCTTC. The rearrangement joins TRBV6-5 to TRBJ2-1; 7 bases match TRBD1. The CDR3 loop spans 15 amino acids. In germline, CDR1 is MNHEY, CDR2 SVGAGI. V shed 4 bases, J shed 1 base, and the junction held 4 bases outside the gene matches.

The rearrangement joins TRBV2 to TRBJ2-7; tentatively, D is TRBD1 (6 bases). The CDR3 is made up of 15 amino acids. The V end lost 7 bases, the J end lost 3 bases, and 19 bases lay between the germline ends. Germline V gene sequence: CDR1 SNHLY, CDR2 FYNNEI. DNA for the CDR3: TGTGCCAGCAAGACTTACAGGGACCCCTACTACGAGCAGTACTTC. Translating gives CASKTYRDPYYEQYF. Complete variable domain (other parts from reference TRBV2 and TRBJ2-7): EPEVTQTPSHQVTQMGQEVILRCVPISNHLYFYWYRQILGQKVEFLVSFYNNEISEKSEIFDDQFSVERPDGSNFTLKIRSTKLEDSAMYFCASKTYRDPYYEQYFGPGTRLTVT.

This sequence joins TRBV5-1 and TRBJ2-1; 8 bases are a match to TRBD2. V was clipped by 0 bases and J by 5 bases; unmatched bases: 4. The CDR3 has 15 amino acids. In germline, CDR1 is SGHRS, CDR2 YFSETQ. The CDR3 reads CASSLELAANNEQFF. The CDR3 coding sequence is TGCGCCAGCAGCTTGGAACTAGCGGCAAACAATGAGCAGTTCTTC. Full variable domain (missing parts from reference TRBV5-1 and TRBJ2-1): KAGVTQTPRYLIKTRGQQVTLSCSPISGHRSVSWYQQTPGQGLQFLFEYFSETQRNKGNFPGRFSGRQFSNSRSEMNVSTLELGDSALYLCASSLELAANNEQFFGPGTRLTVL.

This chain uses TRBV5-1 with TRBJ2-7, with 9 bases lining up with TRBD1. The CDR3 totals 15 residues. Germline-derived CDR1 and CDR2 are SGHRS and YFSETQ. The junction had 7 bases not matched to a gene; V was cut back by 4 bases and J by 2 bases. The CDR3: CASSPRDRATYEQYF. In DNA form, the CDR3 reads TGCGCCAGCAGCCCCCGGGACAGGGCAACCTACGAGCAGTACTTC.

CDR3 sequence reads: CASSSVGTGGSGELFF. The CDR3 coding sequence is TGTGCCAGCAGCTCAGTCGGGACAGGGGGTTCCGGGGAGCTGTTTTTT. This chain links TRBV7-9 with TRBJ2-2; TRBD1 aligns across 11 bases. The CDR3 sequence is 16 residues long. Germline V gives CDR1 SEHNR, CDR2 FQNEAQ (reference sequence). The junction had 7 bases not matched to a gene; V was cut back by 4 bases and J by 6 bases.

This clone appeared a few times. The V call is TRBV7-2, the J call TRBJ2-5; 12 bases are shared with TRBD1. J gave up 4 bases and V 4 bases, and 7 bases lay outside the gene matches. The CDR3 runs to 16 residues. Germline CDR1 SGHTA, CDR2 FQGNSA. CDR3 sequence: CASSSEGTGGLETQYF. The DNA for the CDR3 is TGTGCCAGCAGCTCCGAGGGGACAGGGGGCTTAGAGACCCAGTACTTC.

The rearrangement links TRBV4-2 to TRBJ2-3, with 9 bases lining up with TRBD2. Trimming at V came to 4 bases and at J to 3 bases, leaving 14 bases not matched to a gene. The CDR3 is made up of 18 amino acids. CDR1 LGHNA and CDR2 YNFKEQ come from the germline V gene. The CDR3 DNA reads TGTGCCAGCAGCCTTTCTTGGGGGGCGGGAGGGGTGACAGATACGCAGTATTTT. Translated: CASSLSWGAGGVTDTQYF.

This chain joins TRBV9 and TRBJ1-3; D is possibly TRBD1 (6 bases). CDR3 size: 18 residues. V lost 1 base to trimming and J lost 2 bases, with 19 bases between them. The germline CDR1 and CDR2 sequences are SGDLS and YYNGEE. The CDR3 nucleotides are TGTGCCAGCAGCGTAAAGGGGGGAGGGATGGTAGCTGGAAACACCATATATTTT. As protein: CASSVKGGGMVAGNTIYF.

V is TRBV25-1 and J is TRBJ2-7, with 12 positions matching TRBD2. V was pared by 5 bases and J by 6 bases, with 5 bases of the junction left unmatched. Germline CDR1 MGHDK, CDR2 SYGVNS. CDR3 length: 14 amino acids. The DNA of the CDR3 is TGTGCCAGCAGTCAAACTAGCGGGGGGACCGAGCAGTACTTC. It is translated as CASSQTSGGTEQYF.

The rearrangement joins TRBV10-3 to TRBJ2-7; 9 positions match TRBD1. Germline lookup yields CDR1 ENHRY and CDR2 SYGVKD. This CDR3 is built from 15 residues. The V segment lost 3 bases and the J segment 5 bases; nucleotides outside the gene matches: 8. The CDR3 region is CAISERDRAFHEQYF. The CDR3 bases are TGTGCCATCAGTGAACGGGACAGGGCGTTCCACGAGCAGTACTTC.